This entry lists 10 T cell receptor beta chains sequenced from one sample in a study of blood T cell repertoires in COVID-19. Profiled with immunoSEQ multiplex PCR; TCRdb holds only in-frame clones, not every one. The profile shows around 70,000 clones, roughly 70% of them singletons. Specimen: peripheral blood. These receptors were taken from a man aged 70-80 years with acute or convalescent COVID-19.

This chain links TRBV9 with TRBJ2-2, with TRBD2 identical over 13 bases. Germline V CDR1 and CDR2: SGDLS, YYNGEE. The CDR3 covers 17 residues. Trimming took 0 bases from V and 8 from J; bases not matched to a gene: 7. CDR3 residues: CASSVGRTSGRAGELFF. In DNA, the CDR3 is TGTGCCAGCAGCGTAGGGAGGACTAGCGGGAGAGCTGGGGAGCTGTTTTTT.

The rearrangement joins TRBV28 to TRBJ1-1, with 7 bases aligning to TRBD1. The CDR3 length is 15 residues. Trimming took 10 bases from V and 0 from J; bases not matched to a gene: 11. Germline V gene sequence: CDR1 MDHEN, CDR2 SYDVKM. CDR3 DNA sequence: TGTGCCACCACCCCGACAGGGCTCATGAACACTGAAGCTTTCTTT. Its translation is CATTPTGLMNTEAFF.

In this sample, this clone turned up once. The gene calls are TRBV7-8 and TRBJ2-1; possibly TRBD2 for D (6 bases). This CDR3 is built from 15 residues. The ends were cut back, 4 bases at V and 1 base at J, with 11 bases in the middle. The germline CDR1 and CDR2 sequences are SGHVS and FQNEAQ. The CDR3 DNA reads as TGTGCCAGCAGCTCGGGTAGCGGATCCTACAATGAGCAGTTCTTC. It translates to CASSSGSGSYNEQFF. The full variable domain, with the rest looked up from reference TRBV7-8 and TRBJ2-1, is GAGVSQSPRYKVAKRGQDVALRCDPISGHVSLFWYQQALGQGPEFLTYFQNEAQLDKSGLPSDRFFAERPEGSVSTLKIQRTQQEDSAVYLCASSSGSGSYNEQFFGPGTRLTVL.

CDR3 bases: TGTGCCAGCCTTTCTGGGGACTACTCCTACAATGAGCAGTTCTTC. It translates to CASLSGDYSYNEQFF. This sequence joins TRBV28 and TRBJ2-1, with 7 nucleotides matching TRBD2. The length of the CDR3 is 15 residues. J was trimmed by 0 bases and V by 8 bases; bases with no gene match: 7. Germline-derived CDR1 and CDR2 are MDHEN and SYDVKM.

This clone was seen just once. J is TRBJ2-7 and V is TRBV6-5, with a weak D call TRBD2 (6 bases). Germline CDR1 is MNHEY and CDR2 is SVGAGI. The CDR3 runs to 16 residues. Trimming cost V 2 bases and J 1 base, with 15 bases left between them. The CDR3 DNA reads as TGTGCCAGCAGTTACGGCGGGGAGGTGGATTCCTACGAGCAGTACTTC. Its protein is CASSYGGEVDSYEQYF.

The V call is TRBV14, the J call TRBJ2-1; 8 bases agree with TRBD2. V shed 4 bases and J 0 bases; nucleotides not matched to a gene: 17. This CDR3 has 20 residues. Germline V gene data show CDR1 as SGHDN and CDR2 as FVKESK. CDR3 residues: CASSPYWGLGEKSSYNEQFF. The CDR3 DNA is TGTGCCAGCAGCCCATATTGGGGACTAGGAGAGAAGAGCTCCTACAATGAGCAGTTCTTC.

V gene TRBV18 combines with J gene TRBJ2-7; 8 nucleotides line up with TRBD2. The length of the CDR3 is 15 residues. The germline V gene has CDR1 KGHSH and CDR2 LQKENI. The junction had 7 bases not matched to a gene; V was cut back by 3 bases and J by 3 bases. The CDR3 DNA follows: TGTGCCAGCTCACCTCGAGCGGGAGAGGGCTACGAGCAGTACTTC. Amino acids: CASSPRAGEGYEQYF.

The V gene is TRBV10-3, the J gene TRBJ1-1, with D possibly TRBD1 on 6 matching bases. CDR3 length: 15 residues. Between the trimmed V and J ends, which lost 3 bases and 0 bases, there was a span of 11 bases. Germline values: CDR1 ENHRY, CDR2 SYGVKD. The CDR3 is CAISETQGMNTEAFF. CDR3 in DNA: TGTGCCATCAGTGAAACACAGGGTATGAACACTGAAGCTTTCTTT.

The V call is TRBV4-1, the J call TRBJ2-7; D might be TRBD2 (8 bases). The CDR3 covers 16 residues. Germline V lookup: CDR1 MGHRA, CDR2 YSYEKL. V lost 4 bases and J lost 0, with 16 bases in between. The CDR3 nucleotides are TGCGCCAGCAGCCCCAGGGGGGGGACTAGCTCCTACGAGCAGTACTTC. Protein sequence: CASSPRGGTSSYEQYF.

The gene calls are TRBV10-1 and TRBJ1-1; D not resolved. Germline V gives CDR1 WNHNN, CDR2 SYGVQD (reference sequence). V was shortened by 7 bases and J by 1 base, with 13 bases between the two germline ends. The CDR3 loop spans 14 amino acids. CDR3: CASKPDSGNTEAFF. CDR3 DNA sequence: TGCGCCAGCAAGCCGGACTCGGGGAACACTGAAGCTTTCTTT.